This T cell receptor beta chain was captured by sequencing in a study of control samples from healthy donors and cancer patients. The data were produced by immunoSEQ multiplex PCR, yet TCRdb's version contains in-frame clones alone and is incomplete. Of some 95,000 clones listed, roughly 92% were seen once; the top ten hold under 4%. This CDR3 is 16 amino acids long. Germline CDR1 and CDR2: SGDLS and YYNGEE. Trimming stripped 0 bases from V and 5 bases from J, with 14 bases between. The material sequenced was blood. The TCR comes from a human donor in good health. The donor label of this sample is uncertain. This chain connects TRBV9 to TRBJ2-2; either TRBD1 or TRBD2 may fit D (6 bases each). Here the CDR3 reads CASSVARRGTTGELFF. DNA for the CDR3: TGTGCCAGCAGCGTAGCTCGGAGGGGGACGACCGGGGAGCTGTTTTTT.